These 3 T cell receptor beta chains were all obtained from the same sample, sequenced in a study of OX40 agonist ivuxolimab in advanced cancers. The data were produced by immunoSEQ multiplex PCR, yet TCRdb's version contains in-frame clones alone and is incomplete. Altogether almost 70,000 clones are present, just over 90% being singletons, with the ten largest covering 0.25% to 0.3%. The sample consisted of CD4+ or CD8+ T cells sorted from blood, taken in a trial of the OX40 agonist ivuxolimab. These receptors all come from an adult with an advanced solid tumor such as melanoma, head and neck, liver or kidney cancer.

The chain links TRBV5-5 to TRBJ1-5, with D uncertain. There are 14 residues in the CDR3. Germline CDR1 reads SGHKS; CDR2 reads YYEKEE (reference sequence). V was clipped by 2 bases and J by 7 bases, with 13 bases between them. CDR3 coding DNA: TGTGCCAGCAGCTTTTCCCACGGTGGACAGCCCCAGCATTTT. As protein: CASSFSHGGQPQHF.

The V call is TRBV2, the J call TRBJ2-7; 9 bases match TRBD2. Germline V CDR1 and CDR2: SNHLY, FYNNEI. V was clipped by 2 bases and J by 5 bases; unmatched bases: 7. CDR3 length: 15 amino acids. The CDR3 region has the DNA TGTGCCAGCAGTGAAATGGCTAGCGGGATCAACGAGCAGTACTTC. It is translated as CASSEMASGINEQYF.

The V gene is TRBV5-1, the J gene TRBJ1-1; 9 bases are shared with TRBD1. Germline CDR1 and CDR2: SGHRS and YFSETQ. This CDR3 region has 17 residues. J gave up 2 bases and V 0 bases, and 8 bases lay outside the gene matches. The CDR3 is CASSLATGGSINTEAFF. The CDR3 nucleotides are TGCGCCAGCAGCTTGGCGACAGGGGGATCGATAAACACTGAAGCTTTCTTT.